The source of this T cell receptor (beta chain) is a study of blood T cell repertoires in COVID-19 (dated by TCRdb to 2020 to 2022). Regarding the research as a whole: Samples from collaborators originated in the United States, Italy and Spain and spanned both the acute and convalescent phases of COVID-19. The material from the prospective study consisted of cDNA or gDNA derived from T cells, B-cell-depleted T cells, or PBMCs. Deeply sampled blood TCRbeta repertoires from subjects exposed to, actively infected with, or recovered from COVID-19 were included in the dataset. A freely available public database, intended as a resource for researchers studying the immune response to SARS-CoV-2, is where the repertoires were released. Samples were obtained from the ongoing ImmuneRACE study (first 160 participants) and from about 1,300 subjects provided by 6 global collaborators. Sample metadata almost always included a de-identified subject ID, COVID-19 status, age in years and sex. HLA class I and class II types, where available, came from metadata supplied by the sample provider rather than from assay-based typing.

The immunoSEQ Assay, a bias-controlled multiplex PCR, was used to amplify TCRbeta CDR3 regions from genomic DNA. On the study's bioinformatics: The number of nucleated cells in each sample was estimated from the amplification of reference gene primers within the assay. To quantify the absolute abundance of each unique TCRbeta CDR3 rearrangement, sequence reads were collapsed and filtered. Productive Simpson clonality was computed per sample as the square root of Simpson's diversity index over productive rearrangements. The clones in this table, taken by TCRdb from immuneACCESS, are in-frame only. Not every clone is retained; where verified, under half of the shortfall comes from an unresolved V gene, and the cause of the rest is unknown. That table is the source of V, J and clone size, and D and trimming were worked out from the DNA. For this sample the table gives a few hundred thousand clones, of which just under 90% were detected only once. Approximately 6.2% of the sample is held by the ten biggest clonotypes.

Samples from volunteer blood donors who had recovered from COVID-19 were contributed by a second Seattle source. The collaborating institutions used their own protocols to collect whole blood in K2EDTA tubes. For TCRbeta analysis, collaborators shipped samples in one of three forms: frozen whole blood, isolated PBMCs, or DNA extracted from either of those sample types. The CDR3 runs 14 residues from the cysteine to the phenylalanine. Only the CDR3 DNA is retained, 42 bases long and in frame from the first base. Germline trimming: 5 bases from V, 6 bases from J; junction bases outside gene matches: 5. The germline V gene (reference sequence) gives CDR1 as LNHDA and CDR2 as SQIVND. As regards this clone: Its recognized antigen is unknown. Per-base qualities were not stored, and no clone one base away is much larger.

Summary of the overall study and its limitations: The amount of clinical and demographic metadata varied by source and participant and was provided uncurated.

The chain is encoded by TRBV19 joined to TRBJ1-5, and 9 junction bases match TRBD1. The material sequenced was peripheral blood. The receptor's source is a man aged 55 to 70 who had recovered from COVID-19. The encoded CDR3 is CASSPSTGGQPQHF. The DNA reads as follows: TGTGCCAGTAGTCCCTCGACAGGGGGTCAGCCCCAGCATTTT.